This entry concerns a single T cell receptor (beta chain). It has no known antigen specificity. Base qualities are not recorded, but no much larger clone differs from it by a single base. The sample comes from a study of blood T cell repertoires in COVID-19 (dated by TCRdb to 2018 to 2020). Regarding the study in general: Collaborator samples came from the United States, Italy and Spain and covered acute and convalescent phases of COVID-19. The prospective study material was composed of cDNA or gDNA derived from T cells, B-cell-depleted T cells, or PBMCs. Subjects who had been exposed to COVID-19, were actively infected with it, or had recovered from it provided the deeply sampled blood TCRbeta repertoires that made up the dataset. A freely available public database, intended as a resource for researchers studying the immune response to SARS-CoV-2, is where the repertoires were released. The samples were drawn from two sources: the first 160 participants of the ongoing ImmuneRACE study, and 1,200 or so subjects contributed by 6 global collaborators. Sample metadata almost always included a de-identified subject ID, COVID-19 status, age in years and sex. Where available, HLA class I and class II types were obtained from metadata supplied by the sample provider rather than from assay-based typing.

In the prospective study, participants were roughly 18 to 100 years old, resided in 24 geographic areas of the United States, and were enrolled through a virtual design. In the prospective study, cohorts were assigned on the basis of participant-reported clinical history obtained from a screening survey and a study questionnaire. Each participant in the prospective study had whole blood, serum and a nasopharyngeal or oropharyngeal swab collected by mobile phlebotomists. Prospective study participants could optionally give additional blood draws and questionnaires over an approximately two-month period. Before DNA extraction, prospective study blood samples were shipped either frozen or at room temperature. The paper as a whole reports these results and caveats: The quantity of clinical and demographic metadata differed by source and by participant and was supplied without curation.

CDR1 MDHEN and CDR2 SYDVKM are derived from the germline V gene. V lost 4 bases and J lost 0 bases, and the count of bases not matched to a germline gene is 7. The CDR3 numbers 17 residues from cysteine through phenylalanine. The only DNA kept is the CDR3, 51 bases in frame from the first base. The immunoSEQ Assay, a bias-controlled multiplex PCR, was used to amplify TCRbeta CDR3 regions from genomic DNA. Per the source publication's procedure: Within the assay, amplification of reference gene primers was used to estimate how many nucleated cells each sample contained. Sequence reads were collapsed and filtered to measure the absolute abundance of every unique TCRbeta CDR3 rearrangement. For each sample, productive Simpson clonality was calculated by taking the square root of Simpson's diversity index across productive rearrangements. This is the immuneACCESS table as TCRdb keeps it, with only in-frame sequences that have V and J called. A part of the clones is gone; compared with another copy, unresolved V genes explain less than half, and the rest is unexplained. V and J calls and clone size come straight from that table; D and trimming were deduced from the DNA. The sample contains approximately 260,000 clones, 87% of them found a single time. The ten most abundant clones make up over 6% of the sample.

The sequenced sample consisted of PBMCs or T cells enriched from blood (not recorded which). This TCR was sampled from a woman in her twenties or thirties with acute COVID-19. The chain employs TRBV28 and TRBJ2-2, and TRBD2 aligns with 8 junction nucleotides. The sequenced DNA is TGTGCCAGCAGTTCCGGAGGACTAGCCGCGAACACCGGGGAGCTGTTTTTT. Its amino acids are CASSSGGLAANTGELFF.